A selection of T cell receptor beta chains follows, all from one sample in a study of spatial heterogeneity in lung cancer. TCRdb re-derived calls from the 5' RACE reads in MiXCR, one entry per CDR3 protein. Of more than 80,000 distinct CDR3 sequences detected, approximately 12% appear once; the ten largest clones hold about two fifths. Source: PBMCs, taken at surgery. The receptors here all came from a male donor with early-stage non-small cell lung cancer. CDR3s include the opening cysteine and the closing phenylalanine or tryptophan.

length,J,V,CDR3
15,TRBJ2-5,TRBV7-9,CASSLLSGGEETQYF
15,TRBJ2-5,TRBV5-1,CASSLSMGVEETQYF
15,TRBJ1-6,TRBV6-1,CASNWNWVDNSPLHF
12,TRBJ2-5,TRBV20-1,CSASRQEETQYF
15,TRBJ2-1,TRBV6-5,CASRPGLAPYNEQFF
16,TRBJ2-1,TRBV28,CASSLSGNPSYNEQFF
14,TRBJ2-7,TRBV9,CASSVSPEFYEQYF
14,TRBJ1-2,TRBV6-5,CASKSGVDPYGYTF
14,TRBJ2-1,TRBV6-6,CASRQGAGYNEQFF
13,TRBJ2-3,TRBV2,CASNRQTGDTQYF